Below, 32 T cell receptor beta chains from the same sample are listed, as sequenced in a study of blood T cell repertoires in COVID-19. Data came from immunoSEQ multiplex PCR; TCRdb stores just in-frame clones and leaves some out. The sample includes about 160,000 clones, about nine tenths of them seen just once. What was sequenced was peripheral blood. Receptors originate from a man younger than 35 with acute or convalescent COVID-19.

The chain joins TRBV5-1 to TRBJ1-4, with unresolved D. Trimming took off 4 bases at V and 7 bases at J, with 14 bases between the two ends. CDR3 size: 14 residues. CDR1 and CDR2 (germline): SGHRS, YFSETQ. DNA of the CDR3: TGCGCCAGCAGCCCAGGAAGTTTTGGTGAAAAACTGTTTTTT. This gives the protein CASSPGSFGEKLFF.

The V and J genes are TRBV19 and TRBJ2-1; 9 nucleotides match TRBD2. V lost 2 bases and J lost 9; bases outside the gene matches: 8. CDR1 LNHDA and CDR2 SQIVND come from the germline V gene (reference sequence). This CDR3 region has 15 residues. CDR3 in amino acids: CASSIRRGGQVEQFF. CDR3 sequence (DNA): TGTGCCAGTAGTATAAGGCGGGGGGGCCAGGTTGAGCAGTTCTTC.

The chain uses TRBV29-1 and TRBJ1-1; TRBD1 is a possible D gene (6 bases). V lost 7 bases and J 2 bases, leaving 11 bases between the germline ends. The CDR3 is 12 residues long. From germline, CDR1 is SQVTM and CDR2 ANQGSEA. The CDR3 region is CSAYRDNTEAFF. In DNA form, the CDR3 reads TGCAGCGCATACAGGGATAACACTGAAGCTTTCTTT.

The J gene is TRBJ1-2, the V gene TRBV7-8, with D uncertain. Germline V lookup: CDR1 SGHVS, CDR2 FQNEAQ. The CDR3 has 14 residues. The ends were cut back, 2 bases at V and 7 bases at J, with 14 bases in the middle. DNA for the CDR3: TGTGCCAGCAGCTTATTCCGGGCCGGAGGTGGCTACACCTTC. Its protein product is CASSLFRAGGGYTF.

In nucleotides, the CDR3 is TGTGCCAGCATCAACCCGACGGGAACAGATAATTCACCCCTCCACTTT. Translated: CASINPTGTDNSPLHF. The chain combines TRBV27 with TRBJ1-6; no clear D gene. The length of the CDR3 is 16 residues. Germline CDR1 reads MNHEY; CDR2 reads SMNVEV (reference sequence). Trimming pared 7 bases from V and 5 bases from J, leaving 18 bases between.

This chain links TRBV29-1 with TRBJ1-1; TRBD1 might be the D (5 bases). Looked up from germline, CDR1 is SQVTM and CDR2 is ANQGSEA. Trimming removed 3 bases from V and 9 bases from J, with 8 bases in between. The CDR3 is made up of 10 amino acids. CDR3 amino acids: CSVEAGKAFF. The CDR3, as DNA: TGCAGCGTTGAGGCAGGGAAAGCTTTCTTT.

The chain has TRBV7-6 and TRBJ2-3, with D perhaps TRBD2 (5 bases). The germline CDR1 and CDR2 sequences are SGHVS and FNYEAQ. V was cut by 1 base and J by 0 bases, with 8 bases left in between. The CDR3 is made up of 15 amino acids. The CDR3 is CASSLGGFSTDTQYF. Here the CDR3 DNA reads TGTGCCAGCAGCTTAGGAGGGTTTAGCACAGATACGCAGTATTTT. The full variable domain, in which reference TRBV7-6 and TRBJ2-3 provide the parts outside the CDR3, is GAGVSQSPRYKVTKRGQDVALRCDPISGHVSLYWYRQALGQGPEFLTYFNYEAQQDKSGLPNDRFSAERPEGSISTLTIQRTEQRDSAMYRCASSLGGFSTDTQYFGPGTRLTVL.

A single count supports this clone. The chain carries TRBV6-5 and TRBJ2-1; 13 bases line up with TRBD2. CDR3 length: 15 residues. From germline, CDR1 is MNHEY and CDR2 SVGAGI. The ends lost 9 bases at V and 10 bases at J; junction bases unmatched: 12. The CDR3 loop reads CASRPGLAGAGEQFF. CDR3 nucleotide sequence: TGTGCCAGTCGGCCCGGACTAGCGGGAGCCGGGGAGCAGTTCTTC.

The chain joins TRBV29-1 to TRBJ2-2; TRBD1 matches at 7 bases. Germline V lookup: CDR1 SQVTM, CDR2 ANQGSEA. Germline trimming cut 4 bases from V and 4 bases from J; bases unmatched to any gene: 3. This CDR3 is built from 13 residues. This CDR3 reads CSVGTGVTGELFF. The CDR3 bases are TGCAGCGTTGGGACAGGTGTCACCGGGGAGCTGTTTTTT.

The chain recombines TRBV2 with TRBJ1-5, with 7 bases that match TRBD1. There are 15 residues in the CDR3. CDR1 is SNHLY and CDR2 is FYNNEI in the germline V gene. V lost 6 bases and J lost 5; bases outside the gene matches: 10. CDR3: CASSAPDRPHQPQHF. As DNA, the CDR3 is TGTGCCAGCAGCGCCCCGGACAGGCCACATCAGCCCCAGCATTTT.

This clone was detected only once. The chain employs TRBV10-2 and TRBJ1-5, with 7 bases aligning to TRBD1. CDR3 size: 15 residues. Germline V gene lookup returns CDR1 WSHSY and CDR2 SAAADI. V gave up 0 bases and J gave up 3 bases; unmatched junction bases: 2. The CDR3 DNA reads as TGCGCCAGCAGTGAGTCGGGACAGAACAATCAGCCCCAGCATTTT. It specifies CASSESGQNNQPQHF.

The genes are TRBV5-4 and TRBJ2-6; perhaps TRBD2 as D (7 bases). Germline V CDR1 and CDR2: SGHNT, YYREEE (reference sequence). The CDR3 has 15 amino acids. V was shortened by 3 bases and J by 2 bases, with 9 bases between the two germline ends. The CDR3 coding sequence is TGTGCCAGCAGCTCGCGGGGGCCTGGGGCCAACGTCCTGACTTTC. It translates to CASSSRGPGANVLTF. The whole variable domain, remainder taken from reference TRBV5-4 and TRBJ2-6, is ETGVTQSPTHLIKTRGQQVTLRCSSQSGHNTVSWYQQALGQGPQFIFQYYREEENGRGNFPPRFSGLQFPNYSSELNVNALELDDSALYLCASSSRGPGANVLTFGAGSRLTVL.

The rearrangement links TRBV21-1 to TRBJ1-3; the listed D gene, TRBD1, was not tested against the DNA. TRBV21-1 is an annotated pseudogene. This CDR3 is built from 18 residues. The CDR3 nucleotides are TGTGCCGGGACTTTCCGGGACAGGGTATCGAACTCTGGAAACACCATATATTTT. This translates into CAGTFRDRVSNSGNTIYF.

The chain uses TRBV11-2 and TRBJ1-1; weak D call: TRBD1 (5 bases). The CDR3 covers 14 residues. Germline CDR1 reads SGHAT; CDR2 reads FQNNGV. V shed 7 bases and J shed 3 bases, with 15 bases lying between them. The CDR3 sequence is CASNVGGGYTEAFF. CDR3 DNA: TGTGCCAGCAACGTTGGTGGGGGGTACACTGAAGCTTTCTTT.

The chain combines TRBV19 with TRBJ1-5; 10 bases line up with TRBD1. Germline V gene sequence: CDR1 LNHDA, CDR2 SQIVND (reference sequence). V dropped 5 bases and J dropped 2; count of bases not matched to a gene: 12. This CDR3 is 18 amino acids long. CDR3 bases: TGTGCCAGTAGTTATAGACGAGCCGGGACAGGGGGCAATCAGCCCCAGCATTTT. Residues: CASSYRRAGTGGNQPQHF.

V is TRBV25-1 and J is TRBJ2-1, with D possibly TRBD2 on 6 matching bases. The V gene's germline CDR1 is MGHDK and CDR2 SYGVNS. The CDR3 is 11 residues long. Between the trimmed V and J ends, which lost 6 bases and 6 bases, there was a span of 6 bases. CDR3 in DNA: TGTGCCAGCAGGGAGGGCAATGAGCAGTTCTTC. This sequence encodes CASREGNEQFF. The entire variable domain, with the rest obtained from reference TRBV25-1 and TRBJ2-1, is as follows: EADIYQTPRYLVIGTGKKITLECSQTMGHDKMYWYQQDPGMELHLIHYSYGVNSTEKGDLSSESTVSRIRTEHFPLTLESARPSHTSQYLCASREGNEQFFGPGTRLTVL.

V is TRBV5-1 and J is TRBJ1-2; weak D call: TRBD1 (6 bases). Trimming pared 3 bases from V and 5 bases from J, leaving 8 bases between. Per germline, CDR1 SGHRS and CDR2 YFSETQ. The CDR3 extends over 12 amino acids. The CDR3 here is CASSYGQYGYTF. CDR3 DNA sequence: TGCGCCAGCAGCTACGGACAGTATGGCTACACCTTC. The whole variable domain, remainder taken from reference TRBV5-1 and TRBJ1-2, is KAGVTQTPRYLIKTRGQQVTLSCSPISGHRSVSWYQQTPGQGLQFLFEYFSETQRNKGNFPGRFSGRQFSNSRSEMNVSTLELGDSALYLCASSYGQYGYTFGSGTRLTVV.

CDR3 nucleotide sequence: TGTGCCAGCTCACGTTCCCCACAATCCTCCTACGAGCAGTACTTC. It translates to CASSRSPQSSYEQYF. The chain uses TRBV18 and TRBJ2-7, with unresolved D. V was pared by 4 bases and J by 0 bases, with 13 bases between. The CDR3 has 15 residues. Per the germline V gene, CDR1 is KGHSH and CDR2 is LQKENI.

J is TRBJ1-1 and V is TRBV12-3 or TRBV12-4; weak D call: TRBD1 (5 bases). The V end lost 3 bases, the J end lost 4 bases, and 9 bases lay between the germline ends. The CDR3 totals 13 residues. DNA of the CDR3: TGTGCCAGCAGTTTTGGGCAGGGCACTGAAGCTTTCTTT. This gives the protein CASSFGQGTEAFF.

J is TRBJ1-1 and V is TRBV4-1, with TRBD1 identical over 9 bases. CDR1 is MGHRA, CDR2 YSYEKL, per germline. The CDR3 spans 18 residues. With 1 base clipped from V and 3 bases from J, the junction kept 12 bases outside the gene matches. In DNA form, the CDR3 reads TGCGCCAGCAGCCAAGTTCCGGGACAGGGAGCGAGGGACACTGAAGCTTTCTTT. It encodes CASSQVPGQGARDTEAFF.

The CDR3 loop reads CASSQGTSGARAQYF. The CDR3 DNA is TGTGCCAGCAGCCAAGGGACTAGCGGGGCCCGGGCCCAGTACTTC. The chain carries TRBV3-1 (or the pseudogene TRBV3-2) and TRBJ2-5; 12 positions agree with TRBD2. Germline V CDR1 and CDR2: LGHDT, YNNKEL (reference sequence). The CDR3 is 15 residues long. The V gene end was trimmed by 1 base and the J gene end by 9 bases; junction bases not matched to a gene: 6.

V usage is TRBV7-2 and J usage is TRBJ2-3; 12 positions agree with TRBD2. After removal of 3 bases from V and 5 bases from J, the junction contained 6 bases not matched to a gene. CDR1 and CDR2 from the germline V gene are SGHTA and FQGNSA. CDR3 length: 16 amino acids. CDR3 residues: CASSFRLAGALDTQYF. The CDR3 nucleotides are TGTGCCAGCAGCTTCCGACTAGCGGGGGCTTTAGATACGCAGTATTTT.

V usage is TRBV10-3 and J usage is TRBJ2-2; the match to TRBD2 covers 16 bases. J lost 3 bases, V lost 10 bases, and 5 bases had no gene match. This CDR3 comprises 16 residues. In germline, CDR1 is ENHRY, CDR2 SYGVKD. This CDR3 is CATGTSGRGDTGELFF. CDR3 DNA sequence: TGTGCCACCGGGACTAGCGGGAGGGGAGACACCGGGGAGCTGTTTTTT.

The chain couples TRBV7-9 to TRBJ2-7; weak D call: TRBD2 (5 bases). This CDR3 has 13 residues. The V and J ends lost 6 bases and 1 base respectively, with 10 bases between them. Germline V gene data show CDR1 as SEHNR and CDR2 as FQNEAQ (reference sequence). The CDR3 here is CASRGVGSYEQYF. The CDR3 DNA follows: TGTGCCAGCAGGGGAGTAGGATCCTACGAGCAGTACTTC.

This sequence joins TRBV6-4 and TRBJ1-1; D remains unclear. Trimming cost V 6 bases and J 1 base, with 9 bases left between them. Germline assignment: CDR1 MRHNA and CDR2 SNTAGT. This CDR3 is 13 amino acids long. Written as DNA, the CDR3 is TGTGCCAGCAGCCCCTTCCCGAACACTGAAGCTTTCTTT. Its protein is CASSPFPNTEAFF.

The genes are TRBV6-5 and TRBJ1-5; D uncertain. The CDR3 is 15 amino acids. Deletions cut 6 bases from V and 0 bases from J, with 12 bases between. Germline V CDR1 and CDR2: MNHEY, SVGAGI. In DNA, the CDR3 is TGTGCCAGCAGCAAAACGGGATTTAGCAATCAGCCCCAGCATTTT. This gives the protein CASSKTGFSNQPQHF.

This clone was detected a few times. This chain joins TRBV6-2 or TRBV6-3 and TRBJ2-6, with D possibly matching TRBD1 (6 bases). Trimming stripped 5 bases from V and 2 bases from J, with 10 bases between. CDR3 size: 15 residues. CDR1 MNHEY and CDR2 SVGEGT come from the germline V gene. Here the CDR3 DNA reads TGTGCCAGCAGTCTACAGGGCACTGGGGCCAACGTCCTGACTTTC. It codes for CASSLQGTGANVLTF.

The chain couples TRBV18 to TRBJ1-1, with a possible D match to TRBD1 (5 bases). Germline V gives CDR1 KGHSH, CDR2 LQKENI. Trimming cost V 2 bases and J 3 bases, with 19 bases left between them. The length of the CDR3 is 17 residues. CDR3 loop: CASSPSGRDPRDTEAFF. The CDR3 DNA follows: TGTGCCAGCTCACCAAGTGGGAGGGACCCGAGGGACACTGAAGCTTTCTTT.

The CDR3 region has the DNA TGCGCCAGCAGCTTAAGGGGGCAAGAGACCCAGTACTTC. Its translation: CASSLRGQETQYF. The chain employs TRBV5-1 and TRBJ2-5; TRBD1 might be the D (6 bases). Germline V gives CDR1 SGHRS, CDR2 YFSETQ. V was cut by 2 bases and J by 2 bases, with 7 bases left in between. The CDR3 consists of 13 residues.

This chain uses TRBV18 with TRBJ1-1; D is unclear. CDR1 is KGHSH and CDR2 is LQKENI in the germline V gene. The CDR3 extends over 14 amino acids. Between the trimmed V and J ends, which lost 1 base and 0 bases, there was a span of 6 bases. The CDR3 sequence: CASSPQQMNTEAFF. The DNA of the CDR3 is TGTGCCAGCTCACCACAACAGATGAACACTGAAGCTTTCTTT.

The chain employs TRBV4-1 and TRBJ2-1; D remains ambiguous. V lost 4 bases and J 6 bases, leaving 10 bases between the germline ends. CDR1 is MGHRA, CDR2 YSYEKL, per germline. This CDR3 has 13 amino acids. In DNA form, the CDR3 reads TGCGCCAGCAGCCTACAGACGCGCAATGAGCAGTTCTTC. Translation gives CASSLQTRNEQFF.

V and J are TRBV6-7 and TRBJ1-6; D is perhaps TRBD1 (5 bases). TRBV6-7 is an ORF, and what it does is uncertain. The CDR3 spans 14 residues. The V end lost 4 bases, the J end lost 10 bases, and 14 bases lay between the germline ends. The CDR3 loop reads CASSFVSRGSPLHF. The CDR3 coding sequence is TGTGCCAGCAGTTTCGTGTCGCGGGGCTCACCCCTCCACTTT.